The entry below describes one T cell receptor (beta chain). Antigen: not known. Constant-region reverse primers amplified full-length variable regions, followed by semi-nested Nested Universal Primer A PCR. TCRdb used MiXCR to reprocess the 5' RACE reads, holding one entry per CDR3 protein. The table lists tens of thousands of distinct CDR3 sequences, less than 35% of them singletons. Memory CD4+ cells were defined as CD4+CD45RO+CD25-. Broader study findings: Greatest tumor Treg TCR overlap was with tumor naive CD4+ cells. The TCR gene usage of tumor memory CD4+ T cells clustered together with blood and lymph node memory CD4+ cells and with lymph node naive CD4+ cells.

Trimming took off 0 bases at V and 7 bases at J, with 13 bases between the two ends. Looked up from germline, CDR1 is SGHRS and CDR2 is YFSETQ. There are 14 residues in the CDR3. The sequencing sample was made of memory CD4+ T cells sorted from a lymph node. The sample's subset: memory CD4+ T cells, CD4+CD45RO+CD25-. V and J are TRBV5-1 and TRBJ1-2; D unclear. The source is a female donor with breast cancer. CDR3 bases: TGCGCCAGCAGCTTGGGCGGAACCGCCCTTGGCTACACCTTC. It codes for CASSLGGTALGYTF.